These 17 T cell receptor beta chains were sequenced from one sample in a study of cytomegalovirus exposure and HLA in healthy donors (dated by TCRdb to between 2016 and 2019). Library generation was performed with the immunoSEQ multiplex PCR assay. The multiplex PCR relied on a mix of 60 forward primers for TCR Vbeta segments and 13 reverse primers for TCR Jbeta segments. The table was pulled from immuneACCESS by TCRdb, which kept in-frame rearrangements only. Such tables lose some clones; where checked, under half of the loss comes from unresolved V genes, and the rest has no known cause. The sample table shows about 130,000 clones, and around 80% are seen once. Clones ranked in the top ten supply 6.5% to 7% of the sample. The specimen sequenced was PBMCs. Source of these receptors: a middle-aged man in good health and CMV-seropositive.

V and J are TRBV2 and TRBJ1-5; tentatively, D is TRBD1 (5 bases). CDR1 and CDR2 (germline): SNHLY, FYNNEI. Trimming stripped 6 bases from V and 3 bases from J, with 12 bases between. The CDR3 covers 14 residues. CDR3 in amino acids: CASSSGNPNQPQHF. The DNA of the CDR3 is TGTGCCAGCAGCTCAGGGAACCCCAATCAGCCCCAGCATTTT.

The chain joins TRBV2 to TRBJ2-1; D remains ambiguous. The V gene lost 7 bases and the J gene lost 0 bases, with 7 bases spanning the gap. The CDR3 length is 13 residues. Germline V gene sequence: CDR1 SNHLY, CDR2 FYNNEI. The CDR3 sequence: CASKTSSYNEQFF. CDR3 sequence (DNA): TGTGCCAGCAAGACAAGCTCCTACAATGAGCAGTTCTTC.

V usage is TRBV6-5 and J usage is TRBJ1-2; TRBD1 matches 8 bases. The CDR3 is 14 residues long. The V and J ends lost 5 bases and 7 bases, in that order; junction bases with no gene match: 9. Germline V gives CDR1 MNHEY, CDR2 SVGAGI. CDR3: CASSTTGEGPGYTF. The DNA of the CDR3 is TGTGCCAGCAGTACGACAGGGGAAGGGCCTGGCTACACCTTC.

This sequence joins TRBV4-1 and TRBJ1-1; D not resolved. Per germline, CDR1 MGHRA and CDR2 YSYEKL. The V end was cut by 1 base, the J end by 0 bases, with 6 bases between. The CDR3 contains 14 residues. DNA of the CDR3: TGCGCCAGCAGCCAAGCCAGGCTGAACACTGAAGCTTTCTTT. This encodes CASSQARLNTEAFF.

The rearrangement links TRBV11-2 to TRBJ1-2; 9 bases align to TRBD1. The V segment lost 4 bases and the J segment 7 bases; nucleotides outside the gene matches: 4. This CDR3 region has 13 residues. CDR1 and CDR2 (germline): SGHAT, FQNNGV. The CDR3 loop is CASSWGQGFGYTF. The CDR3 nucleotides are TGTGCCAGCAGCTGGGGACAGGGATTTGGCTACACCTTC.

The chain couples TRBV7-8 to TRBJ1-4, with D uncertain. CDR3 length: 13 residues. V was shortened by 3 bases and J by 6 bases, with 8 bases between the two germline ends. Germline values: CDR1 SGHVS, CDR2 FQNEAQ. CDR3 DNA: TGTGCCAGCAGCTTCTCCGGTCATGAAAAACTGTTTTTT. Its translation: CASSFSGHEKLFF.

The rearrangement uses TRBV5-1 and TRBJ2-5; a possible D gene is TRBD2 (6 bases). The V end was cut by 6 bases, the J end by 3 bases, with 15 bases between. Germline V gene lookup returns CDR1 SGHRS and CDR2 YFSETQ. CDR3 length: 14 residues. The CDR3 DNA is TGCGCCAGCACTAGCGCCGACATAGAAGAGACCCAGTACTTC. The encoded protein is CASTSADIEETQYF.

The rearrangement uses TRBV21-1 and TRBJ2-4; TRBD1, the D gene given by the table, was not confirmed from the DNA. TRBV21-1 is given as a pseudogene. The CDR3 totals 14 residues. The CDR3, as DNA: TGTGCCAGCAGCAAAGCGGTCCAGAAGAACATTCAGTACTTC. It translates to CASSKAVQKNIQYF.

This rearrangement joins TRBV5-6 to TRBJ2-7, with D possibly matching TRBD1 (6 bases). The germline V gene encodes CDR1 SGHDT and CDR2 YYEEEE. V shed 4 bases and J shed 6 bases, with 14 bases lying between them. The CDR3 sequence is 13 residues long. CDR3 bases: TGTGCCAGCAGCGAAATGGGGACATTCGAGCAGTACTTC. Protein sequence: CASSEMGTFEQYF.

V is TRBV19 and J is TRBJ2-7; the D gene is possibly TRBD1 (5 bases). Germline assignment: CDR1 LNHDA and CDR2 SQIVND (reference sequence). V shed 8 bases and J shed 0 bases, with 11 bases lying between them. The CDR3 loop spans 13 amino acids. The CDR3 DNA reads TGTGCCAGTGCAGGGCCCGTCTCCTACGAGCAGTACTTC. It translates to CASAGPVSYEQYF.

V gene TRBV9 combines with J gene TRBJ2-1, with a tentative D call TRBD2 (5 bases). Germline assignment: CDR1 SGDLS and CDR2 YYNGEE. The CDR3 is made up of 15 amino acids. V dropped 1 base and J dropped 7 bases, with 15 bases sitting between them. In DNA, the CDR3 is TGTGCCAGCAGCGTAAGGAGCGGACCCAAGAATGAGCAGTTCTTC. Protein: CASSVRSGPKNEQFF.

The rearrangement joins TRBV5-4 to TRBJ1-2, with 8 positions matching TRBD1. With V trimmed by 0 bases and J by 3 bases, 1 base remained unmatched. The CDR3 covers 14 residues. Germline-derived CDR1 and CDR2 are SGHNT and YYREEE (reference sequence). The CDR3 DNA sequence: TGTGCCAGCAGCTTGGACAGGGGGGACTATGGCTACACCTTC. Protein product: CASSLDRGDYGYTF.

This clone has just one count. The J gene is TRBJ2-1, the V gene TRBV30; D call uncertain. Germline CDR1 GTSNPN, CDR2 SVGIG (reference sequence). The CDR3 consists of 12 residues. Trimming removed 1 base from V and 4 bases from J, with 5 bases in between. The CDR3 DNA follows: TGTGCCTGGAGTGGTCTGTACAATGAGCAGTTCTTC. Its translation: CAWSGLYNEQFF.

This chain uses TRBV5-1 with TRBJ2-3; D call uncertain. Deletions cut 0 bases from V and 0 bases from J, with 8 bases between. Germline-derived CDR1 and CDR2 are SGHRS and YFSETQ. The CDR3 runs to 15 residues. The CDR3 DNA is TGCGCCAGCAGCTTGGACAGCCCTAGCACAGATACGCAGTATTTT. It is translated as CASSLDSPSTDTQYF.

The V and J genes are TRBV6-1 and TRBJ1-1; weak D call: TRBD1 (5 bases). The CDR3 runs to 13 residues. Germline CDR1 MNHNS, CDR2 SASEGT. Trimming stripped 7 bases from V and 1 base from J, with 10 bases between. The CDR3 DNA reads TGTGCCAGCATGGCAGGGCAGAACACTGAAGCTTTCTTT. Translation: CASMAGQNTEAFF.

This clone has only one observation. The chain employs TRBV30 and TRBJ2-5; D uncertain. There are 14 residues in the CDR3. Germline V lookup: CDR1 GTSNPN, CDR2 SVGIG (reference sequence). V lost 0 bases to trimming and J lost 1 base, with 9 bases between them. CDR3 sequence reads: CAWSVPGGQETQYF. The CDR3 DNA reads as TGTGCCTGGAGTGTACCCGGCGGCCAAGAGACCCAGTACTTC. Supplemented by reference TRBV30 and TRBJ2-5, the full variable domain reads SQTIHQWPATLVQPVGSPLSLECTVEGTSNPNLYWYRQAAGRGLQLLFYSVGIGQISSEVPQNLSASRPQDRQFILSSKKLLLSDSGFYLCAWSVPGGQETQYFGPGTRLLVL.

The genes are TRBV27 and TRBJ1-5; D gene ambiguous. The germline CDR1 and CDR2 sequences are MNHEY and SMNVEV (reference sequence). The V gene lost 3 bases and the J gene lost 0 bases, with 9 bases spanning the gap. The CDR3 has 15 residues. In DNA form, the CDR3 reads TGTGCCAGCAGTTTCCGGGGTTATAGCAATCAGCCCCAGCATTTT. Amino acids: CASSFRGYSNQPQHF.